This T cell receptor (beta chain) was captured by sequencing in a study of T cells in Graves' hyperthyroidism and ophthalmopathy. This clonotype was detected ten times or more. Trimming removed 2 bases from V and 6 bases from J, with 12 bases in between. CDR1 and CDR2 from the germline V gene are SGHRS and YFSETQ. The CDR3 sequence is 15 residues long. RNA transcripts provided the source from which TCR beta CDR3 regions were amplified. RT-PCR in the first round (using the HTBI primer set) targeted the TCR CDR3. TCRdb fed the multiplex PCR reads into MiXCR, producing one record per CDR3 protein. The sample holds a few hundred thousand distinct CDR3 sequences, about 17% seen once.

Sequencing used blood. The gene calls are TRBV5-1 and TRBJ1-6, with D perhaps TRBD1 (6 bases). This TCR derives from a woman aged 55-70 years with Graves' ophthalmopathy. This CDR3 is CASSFGGRGNSPLHF. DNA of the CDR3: TGCGCCAGCAGCTTTGGGGGGCGGGGTAATTCACCCCTCCACTTT.